These 21 T cell receptor beta chains originate from one sample sequenced in a study of T cell responses to AZD1222 COVID-19 vaccine. Sequencing was performed with immunoSEQ multiplex PCR; in TCRdb, only in-frame clones are kept and a portion is missing. Here the sample spans roughly 120,000 clones, approximately 84% being singletons. The starting material was peripheral blood, obtained on day 0 of AZD1222 vaccination. The receptors were sampled from an adult in good health.

V is TRBV5-1 and J is TRBJ2-1; perhaps TRBD2 as D (11 bases). V was clipped by 4 bases and J by 3 bases, with 26 bases between them. This CDR3 is 19 amino acids long. Per germline, CDR1 SGHRS and CDR2 YFSETQ. CDR3 nucleotides: TGCGCCAGCAGCCTACTCGGACAGGGGGGACTAGCGGACTACAATGAGCAGTTCTTC. Translated, it gives CASSLLGQGGLADYNEQFF.

This chain connects TRBV19 to TRBJ1-4, with D unresolved. Germline-derived CDR1 and CDR2 are LNHDA and SQIVND (reference sequence). This CDR3 comprises 12 residues. With 5 bases removed from V and 8 bases from J, the gap between germline ends came to 9 bases. The CDR3 loop reads CASSVVGEKLFF. For the CDR3, the DNA is TGTGCCAGTAGTGTTGTGGGGGAAAAACTGTTTTTT.

The chain carries TRBV21-1 and TRBJ1-5. TRBV21-1 is recorded as a pseudogene. The CDR3 loop spans 20 amino acids. This CDR3 is CASSTPEVGFRANSNQPQHF. The CDR3 nucleotides are TGTGCCAGCAGCACCCCCGAGGTGGGATTTCGCGCGAATAGCAATCAGCCCCAGCATTTT.

The chain is built from TRBV18 and TRBJ2-5; D not resolved. The germline V gene encodes CDR1 KGHSH and CDR2 LQKENI. V gave up 2 bases and J gave up 1 base, with 8 bases separating them. There are 14 residues in the CDR3. The CDR3 spells CASSPRQIQETQYF. The CDR3 DNA sequence: TGTGCCAGCTCACCAAGACAAATCCAAGAGACCCAGTACTTC.

J is TRBJ2-3 and V is TRBV5-5; maybe TRBD2 (5 bases). The CDR3 consists of 15 residues. The ends were cut back, 0 bases at V and 1 base at J, with 9 bases in the middle. Germline V gives CDR1 SGHKS, CDR2 YYEKEE (reference sequence). CDR3: CASSLGPGGTDTQYF. For the CDR3, the DNA is TGTGCCAGCAGCTTGGGCCCCGGGGGCACAGATACGCAGTATTTT.

V is TRBV6-6 and J is TRBJ2-7, with 11 bases fitting TRBD1. V trimming: 4 bases; J trimming: 2 bases; junction bases outside the gene matches: 7. The CDR3 is made up of 16 amino acids. Germline lookup yields CDR1 MNHNY and CDR2 SVGAGI (reference sequence). CDR3 sequence reads: CASSLPPGQGAYEQYF. CDR3 bases: TGTGCCAGCAGTTTGCCCCCGGGACAGGGGGCCTACGAGCAGTACTTC.

The genes are TRBV11-2 and TRBJ2-7, with D possibly being TRBD2 (6 bases). The CDR3 contains 15 residues. Trimming pared 2 bases from V and 0 bases from J, leaving 11 bases between. Germline CDR1 reads SGHAT; CDR2 reads FQNNGV. The CDR3 DNA reads TGTGCCAGCAGCTTATCGGACTACAGCTCCTACGAGCAGTACTTC. This encodes CASSLSDYSSYEQYF. The complete variable domain, with remaining parts taken from reference TRBV11-2 and TRBJ2-7, reads EAGVAQSPRYKIIEKRQSVAFWCNPISGHATLYWYQQILGQGPKLLIQFQNNGVVDDSQLPKDRFSAERLKGVDSTLKIQPAKLEDSAVYLCASSLSDYSSYEQYFGPGTRLTVT.

This sequence joins TRBV23-1 and TRBJ1-3; TRBD1 might be the D (6 bases). TRBV23-1 is flagged as an ORF with uncertain function. Trimming pared 2 bases from V and 0 bases from J, leaving 14 bases between. This CDR3 has 17 residues. The CDR3 loop is CASSQHWTEHSGNTIYF. CDR3 bases: TGCGCCAGCAGTCAACACTGGACAGAGCACTCTGGAAACACCATATATTTT.

This rearrangement joins TRBV12-3 or TRBV12-4 to TRBJ2-1, with D perhaps TRBD1 (6 bases). V was pared by 6 bases and J by 6 bases, with 12 bases between. There are 13 residues in the CDR3. The CDR3 region is CASRLQGFNEQFF. The CDR3 bases are TGTGCCAGCAGACTACAGGGATTCAATGAGCAGTTCTTC.

CDR3 sequence reads: CASSQSSAGATNEKLFF. In nucleotides, the CDR3 is TGCGCCAGCAGCCAGTCGTCCGCAGGAGCAACTAATGAAAAACTGTTTTTT. The rearrangement uses TRBV4-1 and TRBJ1-4; D remains unclear. Germline V gives CDR1 MGHRA, CDR2 YSYEKL. The CDR3 loop spans 17 amino acids. Deletions cut 3 bases from V and 0 bases from J, with 14 bases between.

The genes are TRBV4-1 and TRBJ2-3; 8 bases match TRBD1. The V gene end was trimmed by 5 bases and the J gene end by 1 base; junction bases not matched to a gene: 8. The CDR3 spans 16 residues. Germline values: CDR1 MGHRA, CDR2 YSYEKL. The CDR3 DNA follows: TGCGCCAGCAGCTCTTCAGGGGGCGCGGGCACAGATACGCAGTATTTT. It codes for CASSSSGGAGTDTQYF.

The V call is TRBV30, the J call TRBJ2-3; TRBD2 matches at 8 bases. Looked up from germline, CDR1 is GTSNPN and CDR2 is SVGIG (reference sequence). The CDR3 is 14 residues long. J was trimmed by 3 bases and V by 1 base; bases with no gene match: 3. The DNA for the CDR3 is TGTGCCTGGAGTGCCGGGGGGGGGACAGATACGCAGTATTTT. Residues: CAWSAGGGTDTQYF.

The chain joins TRBV18 to TRBJ2-7, with 9 bases that match TRBD1. V was pared by 8 bases and J by 5 bases, with 13 bases of the junction left unmatched. Per the germline V gene, CDR1 is KGHSH and CDR2 is LQKENI. The CDR3 consists of 15 residues. The CDR3 region is CASLFSRDRADEQYF. In DNA form, the CDR3 reads TGTGCCAGCCTCTTCTCTAGGGACAGGGCCGACGAGCAGTACTTC.

The gene calls are TRBV28 and TRBJ1-5, with 8 positions matching TRBD1. CDR3 size: 16 residues. V was clipped by 6 bases and J by 3 bases; unmatched bases: 10. Germline CDR1 is MDHEN and CDR2 is SYDVKM. The CDR3 DNA sequence: TGTGCCAGCAGCCCTAGTGGACAGGGCTTCAATCAGCCCCAGCATTTT. Translating it yields CASSPSGQGFNQPQHF.

This chain uses TRBV7-3 with TRBJ1-1; no clear D gene. V was pared by 6 bases and J by 0 bases, with 8 bases between. The germline gives CDR1 SGHTA, CDR2 FQGTGA. This CDR3 is built from 13 residues. The DNA for the CDR3 is TGTGCCAGCAGAGCGGTATTGAACACTGAAGCTTTCTTT. Protein sequence: CASRAVLNTEAFF. Filled out from reference TRBV7-3 and TRBJ1-1, the complete variable domain reads GAGVSQTPSNKVTEKGKYVELRCDPISGHTALYWYRQSLGQGPEFLIYFQGTGAADDSGLPNDRFFAVRPEGSVSTLKIQRTERGDSAVYLCASRAVLNTEAFFGQGTRLTVV.

CDR3 loop: CASSGGTGGNEQFF. In DNA form, the CDR3 reads TGTGCCAGCAGTGGTGGGACAGGGGGCAATGAGCAGTTCTTC. This chain connects TRBV6-4 to TRBJ2-1; 11 nucleotides match TRBD1. With 4 bases clipped from V and 6 bases from J, the junction kept 2 bases outside the gene matches. In germline, CDR1 is MRHNA, CDR2 SNTAGT. The CDR3 is made up of 14 amino acids.

This clone was observed a few times. The rearrangement uses TRBV28 and TRBJ1-2, with TRBD1 matching over 7 bases. The CDR3 has 12 residues. Unmatched junction bases numbered 10, after V lost 5 bases and J lost 13 bases. Germline assignment: CDR1 MDHEN and CDR2 SYDVKM. CDR3 coding DNA: TGTGCCAGCAGTCTCAGACAGGGTATAGGCACCTTC. Its protein is CASSLRQGIGTF.

The rearrangement uses TRBV10-3 and TRBJ1-2; D gene ambiguous. CDR1 is ENHRY and CDR2 is SYGVKD in the germline V gene. CDR3 length equals 12 residues. Trimming removed 0 bases at V and 8 bases at J, with 7 bases between. The CDR3 here is CAISESARGYTF. The DNA of the CDR3 is TGTGCCATCAGTGAGTCCGCCCGGGGCTACACCTTC.

This chain links TRBV7-9 with TRBJ1-6; D possibly corresponds to TRBD1 (5 bases). CDR3 length equals 15 residues. The germline V and J ends were trimmed by 1 base and 7 bases, with 11 bases remaining between them. Germline-derived CDR1 and CDR2 are SEHNR and FQNEAQ (reference sequence). The DNA of the CDR3 is TGTGCCAGCAGCTTAGGGCAGGGCCCGAATTCACCCCTCCACTTT. Translating gives CASSLGQGPNSPLHF.

The rearrangement joins TRBV6-4 to TRBJ2-1; 7 bases align to TRBD2. Germline V gives CDR1 MRHNA, CDR2 SNTAGT. V lost 4 bases and J lost 8; bases outside the gene matches: 5. The CDR3 loop spans 13 amino acids. The CDR3 nucleotides are TGTGCCAGCAGTGGCGGGAGTCCCGATGAGCAGTTCTTC. As protein: CASSGGSPDEQFF.

This chain uses TRBV4-1 with TRBJ2-2; 14 bases agree with TRBD2. Per the germline V gene, CDR1 is MGHRA and CDR2 is YSYEKL. CDR3 length: 16 amino acids. Losses at the gene ends were 3 bases for V and 5 bases for J; bases not matched to a gene: 2. The CDR3 DNA reads TGCGCCAGCAGCCAGAGACTAGCGGGAGGGACCGGGGAGCTGTTTTTT. Amino acid sequence: CASSQRLAGGTGELFF.